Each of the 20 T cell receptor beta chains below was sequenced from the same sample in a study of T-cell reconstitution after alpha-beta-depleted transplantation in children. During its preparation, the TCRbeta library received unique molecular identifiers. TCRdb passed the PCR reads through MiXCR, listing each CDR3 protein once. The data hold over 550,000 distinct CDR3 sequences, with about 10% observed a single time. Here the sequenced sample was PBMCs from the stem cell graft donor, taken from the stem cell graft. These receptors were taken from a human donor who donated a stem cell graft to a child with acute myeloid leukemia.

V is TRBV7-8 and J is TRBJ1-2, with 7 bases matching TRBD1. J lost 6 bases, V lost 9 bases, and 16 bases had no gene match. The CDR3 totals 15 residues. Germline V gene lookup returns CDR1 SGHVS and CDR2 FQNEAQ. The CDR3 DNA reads TGTGCCAGTGCTGGGGATTCACAGGGGAATAATGGCTACACCTTC. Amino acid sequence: CASAGDSQGNNGYTF.

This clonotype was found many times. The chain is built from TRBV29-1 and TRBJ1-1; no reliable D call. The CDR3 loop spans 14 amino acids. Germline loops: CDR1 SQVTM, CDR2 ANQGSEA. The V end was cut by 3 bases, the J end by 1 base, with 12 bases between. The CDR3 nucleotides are TGCAGCGTTGAGAAGGGCCGGGGGAACACTGAAGCTTTCTTT. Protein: CSVEKGRGNTEAFF.

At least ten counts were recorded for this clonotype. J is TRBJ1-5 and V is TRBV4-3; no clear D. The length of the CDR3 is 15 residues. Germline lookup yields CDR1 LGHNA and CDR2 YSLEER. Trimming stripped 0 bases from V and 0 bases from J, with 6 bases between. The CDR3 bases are TGCGCCAGCAGCCAAGATCACGGTAGCAATCAGCCCCAGCATTTT. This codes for CASSQDHGSNQPQHF.

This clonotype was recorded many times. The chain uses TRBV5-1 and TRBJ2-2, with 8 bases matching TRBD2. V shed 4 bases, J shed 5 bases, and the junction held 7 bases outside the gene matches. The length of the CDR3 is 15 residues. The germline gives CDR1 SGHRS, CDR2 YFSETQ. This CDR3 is CASSTTTSATGELFF. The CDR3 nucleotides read TGCGCCAGCAGCACCACGACTAGCGCGACCGGGGAGCTGTTTTTT.

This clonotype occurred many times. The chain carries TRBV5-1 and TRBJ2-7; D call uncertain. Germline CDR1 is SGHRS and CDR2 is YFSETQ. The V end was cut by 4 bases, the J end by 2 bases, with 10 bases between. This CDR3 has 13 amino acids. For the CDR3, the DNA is TGCGCCAGCAGCCCACTCGGGCCCTACGAGCAGTACTTC. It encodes CASSPLGPYEQYF.

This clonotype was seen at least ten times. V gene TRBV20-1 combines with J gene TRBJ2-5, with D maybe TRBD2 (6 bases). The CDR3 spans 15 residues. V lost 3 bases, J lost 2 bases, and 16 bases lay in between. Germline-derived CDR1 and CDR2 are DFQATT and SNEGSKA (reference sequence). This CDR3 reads CSASLSGSLQETQYF. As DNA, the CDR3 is TGCAGTGCTAGTTTAAGCGGGTCCTTACAAGAGACCCAGTACTTC.

In DNA, the CDR3 is TGTGCCAGCAGCTGGGGTCGACAGCTCACTGGAAACACCATATATTTT. Residues: CASSWGRQLTGNTIYF. The rearrangement joins TRBV7-9 to TRBJ1-3, with D possibly TRBD1 on 5 matching bases. The CDR3 spans 16 residues. CDR1 SEHNR and CDR2 FQNEAQ come from the germline V gene (reference sequence). The V gene lost 4 bases and the J gene lost 2 bases, with 15 bases spanning the gap.

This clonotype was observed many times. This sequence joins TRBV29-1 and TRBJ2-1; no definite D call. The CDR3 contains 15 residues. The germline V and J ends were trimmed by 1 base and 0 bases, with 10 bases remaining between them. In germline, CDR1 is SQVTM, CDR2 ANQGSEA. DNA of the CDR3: TGCAGCGTTGAAGGGCAGGCCTACTCCTACAATGAGCAGTTCTTC. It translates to CSVEGQAYSYNEQFF.

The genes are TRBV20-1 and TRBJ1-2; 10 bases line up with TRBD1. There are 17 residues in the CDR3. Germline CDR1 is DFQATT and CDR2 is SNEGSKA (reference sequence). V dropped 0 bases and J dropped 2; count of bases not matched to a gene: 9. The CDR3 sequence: CSARDLGTGVQNYGYTF. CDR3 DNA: TGCAGTGCTAGAGATTTGGGGACAGGGGTCCAAAACTATGGCTACACCTTC.

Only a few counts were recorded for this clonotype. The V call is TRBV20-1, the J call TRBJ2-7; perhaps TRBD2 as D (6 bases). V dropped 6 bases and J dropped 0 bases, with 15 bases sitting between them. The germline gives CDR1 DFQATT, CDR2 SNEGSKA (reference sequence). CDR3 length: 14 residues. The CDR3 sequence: CSAGGLLSSYEQYF. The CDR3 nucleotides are TGCAGTGCCGGGGGACTTTTAAGCTCCTACGAGCAGTACTTC.

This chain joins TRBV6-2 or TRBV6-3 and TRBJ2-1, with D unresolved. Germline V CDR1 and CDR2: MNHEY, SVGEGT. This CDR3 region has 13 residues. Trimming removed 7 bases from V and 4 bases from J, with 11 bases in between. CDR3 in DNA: TGTGCCAGCAATCTGGACGGATACAATGAGCAGTTCTTC. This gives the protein CASNLDGYNEQFF.

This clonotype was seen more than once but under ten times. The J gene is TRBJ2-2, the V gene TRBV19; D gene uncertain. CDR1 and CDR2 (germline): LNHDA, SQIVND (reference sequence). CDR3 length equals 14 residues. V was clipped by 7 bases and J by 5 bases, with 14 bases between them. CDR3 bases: TGTGCCAGTACCATAGGCCCCGCAACCGGGGAGCTGTTTTTT. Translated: CASTIGPATGELFF.

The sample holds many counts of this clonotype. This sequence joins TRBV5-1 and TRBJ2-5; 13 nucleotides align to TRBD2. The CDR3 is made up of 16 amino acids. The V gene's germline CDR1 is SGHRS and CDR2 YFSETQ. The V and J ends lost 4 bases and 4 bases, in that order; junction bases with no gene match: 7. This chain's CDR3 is CASSTGLAGEIETQYF. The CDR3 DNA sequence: TGCGCCAGCAGCACAGGACTAGCGGGAGAAATAGAGACCCAGTACTTC.

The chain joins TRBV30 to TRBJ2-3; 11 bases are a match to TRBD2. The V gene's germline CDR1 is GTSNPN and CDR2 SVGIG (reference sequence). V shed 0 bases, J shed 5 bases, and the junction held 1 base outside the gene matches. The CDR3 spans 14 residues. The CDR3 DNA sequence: TGTGCCTGGAGTGTTGGACTAGCGGGAGATACGCAGTATTTT. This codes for CAWSVGLAGDTQYF.

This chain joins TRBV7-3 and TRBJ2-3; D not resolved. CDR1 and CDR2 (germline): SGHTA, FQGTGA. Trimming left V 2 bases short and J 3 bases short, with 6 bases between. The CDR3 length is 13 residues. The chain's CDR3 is CASSLPGTDTQYF. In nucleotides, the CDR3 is TGTGCCAGCAGCTTACCGGGTACAGATACGCAGTATTTT.

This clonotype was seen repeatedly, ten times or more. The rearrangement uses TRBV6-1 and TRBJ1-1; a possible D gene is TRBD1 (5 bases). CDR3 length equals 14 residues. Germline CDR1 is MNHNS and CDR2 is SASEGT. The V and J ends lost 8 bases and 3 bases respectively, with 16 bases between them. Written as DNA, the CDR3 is TGTGCCAGCTCCCGTGGGCAGGGAGACACTGAAGCTTTCTTT. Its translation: CASSRGQGDTEAFF.

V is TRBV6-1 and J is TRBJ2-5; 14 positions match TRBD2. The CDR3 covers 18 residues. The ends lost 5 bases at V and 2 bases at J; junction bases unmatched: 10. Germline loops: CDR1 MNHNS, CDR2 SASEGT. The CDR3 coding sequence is TGTGCCAGCAGTCTAAGACTAGCGGGAGGGACCCAACAAGAGACCCAGTACTTC. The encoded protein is CASSLRLAGGTQQETQYF.

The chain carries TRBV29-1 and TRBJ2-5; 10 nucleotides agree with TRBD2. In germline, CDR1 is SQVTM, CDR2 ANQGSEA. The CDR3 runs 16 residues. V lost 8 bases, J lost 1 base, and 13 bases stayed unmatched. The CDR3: CSFRDRTSGVQETQYF. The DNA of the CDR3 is TGCAGCTTCCGGGACCGAACTAGCGGGGTCCAAGAGACCCAGTACTTC.

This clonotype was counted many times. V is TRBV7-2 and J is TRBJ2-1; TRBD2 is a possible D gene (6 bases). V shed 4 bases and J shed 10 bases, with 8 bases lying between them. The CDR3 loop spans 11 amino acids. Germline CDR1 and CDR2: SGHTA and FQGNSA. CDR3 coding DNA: TGTGCCAGCAGCTGGGGACTCGAGCAGTTCTTC. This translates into CASSWGLEQFF.

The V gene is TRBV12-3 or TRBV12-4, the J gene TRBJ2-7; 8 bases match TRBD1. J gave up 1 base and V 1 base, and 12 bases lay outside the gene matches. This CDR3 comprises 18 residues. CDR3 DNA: TGTGCCAGCAGTTTAGACTCCCGTAAAGGACAGGGATCCTACGAGCAGTACTTC. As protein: CASSLDSRKGQGSYEQYF.